The rows below give T cell receptor beta chains drawn from one sample of a study of blood T cell repertoires in COVID-19. Method: immunoSEQ multiplex PCR; TCRdb's copy keeps in-frame clones and lacks some. The sample shows some 95,000 clones, approximately 80% of them seen only once. Sequenced: peripheral blood. The receptors stem from a man in his 70s with acute or convalescent COVID-19. CDR3s include the opening cysteine and the closing phenylalanine or tryptophan. A D gene is named only where the DNA matches it firmly. Rows may omit the clone size; those that give it use once, few, many or a size class.

d_gene,abundance,v_gene,j_gene,CDR3nt,CDR3aa
.,.,TRBV5-6,TRBJ2-6,TGTGCCAGCAGCCGAAGGGGTCCCCTCTCTGGGGCCAACGTCCTGACTTTC,CASSRRGPLSGANVLTF
TRBD1,.,TRBV7-8,TRBJ1-5,TGTGCCAGCAGCTTGTCGAGACAGGGGGCCTCGAATAGCAATCAGCCCCAGCATTTT,CASSLSRQGASNSNQPQHF
.,.,TRBV20-1,TRBJ1-2,TGCAGTGCTAGTCGCCTGAGGGCTAACACCTTC,CSASRLRANTF
TRBD1,few,TRBV7-2,TRBJ1-2,TGTGCCAGCAGCGAGCATCAGGGGGCCTATGGCTACACCTTC,CASSEHQGAYGYTF
.,.,TRBV5-5,TRBJ2-3,TGTGCCAGCAGCTTGGACATAAGCACAGATACGCAGTATTTT,CASSLDISTDTQYF
.,.,TRBV4-1,TRBJ1-6,TGCGCCAGCAGCCAAGTTGAGAATTCACCCCTCCACTTT,CASSQVENSPLHF
TRBD1,.,TRBV14,TRBJ1-2,TGTGCCAGCAGCCCCCCAGCGGGACAGGGTTATGGCTACACCTTC,CASSPPAGQGYGYTF
.,.,TRBV7-9,TRBJ2-3,TGTGCCAGCACCCGCGACAGATTCACAGATACGCAGTATTTT,CASTRDRFTDTQYF
.,.,TRBV5-1,TRBJ2-7,TGCGCCAGCAGTCCGGGAGCCTACGAGCAGTACTTC,CASSPGAYEQYF
TRBD1,.,TRBV10-2,TRBJ1-1,TGCGCCAGCAGGGAGACAGGGGCGGGCGAAGCTTTCTTT,CASRETGAGEAFF
TRBD2,.,TRBV19,TRBJ2-1,TGTGCCAGCAGAATCGGGGGGTTGGCCTACAATGAGCAGTTCTTC,CASRIGGLAYNEQFF
TRBD1,.,TRBV5-1,TRBJ1-1,TGCGCCAGCAGCGTGTCCTCCGGGACAGGGGCCACTGAAGCTTTCTTT,CASSVSSGTGATEAFF
TRBD1,.,TRBV7-2,TRBJ2-5,TGTGCCAGCAGCTTGACGCGGACAGGGGGACGAGAGACCCAGTACTTC,CASSLTRTGGRETQYF
.,.,TRBV10-2,TRBJ1-5,TGCGCCAGCAGCGAGGAGGAGTTAGGCCCCCAGCATTTT,CASSEEELGPQHF
.,.,TRBV5-4,TRBJ2-7,TGTGCCAGCAGCTTCCCCGATGGGCGAAACGCCGCCGAGCAGTACTTC,CASSFPDGRNAAEQYF
TRBD1,.,TRBV11-3,TRBJ2-1,TGTGCCAGCAGCAACCCCGGACAGGGGGTGCTCAATGAGCAGTTCTTC,CASSNPGQGVLNEQFF
TRBD1,few,TRBV30,TRBJ1-3,TGTGCCTGGAACGCGGGACAGGGGATAAACACCATATATTTT,CAWNAGQGINTIYF
.,few,TRBV10-3,TRBJ1-4,TGTGCCATCAGGGAGGGGAGGAATGAAAAACTGTTTTTT,CAIREGRNEKLFF
TRBD1,.,TRBV29-1,TRBJ1-1,TGCAGCCCACAAGGGGACAGGGGCGGGGTGAGCACTGAAGCTTTCTTT,CSPQGDRGGVSTEAFF
TRBD1,.,TRBV19,TRBJ1-2,TGTGCCAGTAGTACCCGGACAGGAAACTATGGCTACACCTTC,CASSTRTGNYGYTF
TRBD1,.,TRBV5-1,TRBJ2-2,TGCGCCAGCAGCCGGGACAGGGGGGGCACCGGGGAGCTGTTTTTT,CASSRDRGGTGELFF
TRBD2,.,TRBV5-1,TRBJ2-2,TGCGCCAGCAGCCTCGGGAGGCAGGCCGGGGAGCTGTTTTTT,CASSLGRQAGELFF
TRBD1,.,TRBV5-6,TRBJ1-2,TGTGCCAGCAGCCTAGGGACAGGAGAAAACTATGGCTACACCTTC,CASSLGTGENYGYTF
TRBD1,.,TRBV6-5,TRBJ1-4,TGTGCCAGCAGTTCTAGACAGGGTAATGAAAAACTGTTTTTT,CASSSRQGNEKLFF
TRBD1,.,TRBV28,TRBJ1-1,TGTGCCAGCAGTTTTGGGGACAGGGGGCGAGCTTTCTTT,CASSFGDRGRAFF
TRBD1,.,TRBV6-5,TRBJ1-5,TGTGCCAGCAGCGGCGGACAGGCTACTAATCAGCCCCAGCATTTT,CASSGGQATNQPQHF
.,.,TRBV27,TRBJ1-1,TGTGCCAGCAGTTGGGCCCTGAACACTGAAGCTTTCTTT,CASSWALNTEAFF
.,.,TRBV19,TRBJ2-7,TGTGCCAGTAGTATAATGCCAGGTGACTACGAGCAGTACTTC,CASSIMPGDYEQYF
TRBD1,few,TRBV28,TRBJ1-4,TGTGCCAGCAGTCCCGAGGACAGGGCGAATGAAAAACTGTTTTTT,CASSPEDRANEKLFF
.,.,TRBV5-4,TRBJ1-2,TGTGCCAGCAGCCTTAGCGGGACGCCGTATGGCTACACCTTC,CASSLSGTPYGYTF